A selection of T cell receptor beta chains follows, all from one sample in a study of cytomegalovirus exposure and HLA in healthy donors. Sequenced by immunoSEQ multiplex PCR; TCRdb stores in-frame clones only, minus some. Here the sample spans around 150,000 clones, approximately 80% being singletons. The sample consisted of PBMCs. Receptors were obtained from a young woman in good health and CMV-seropositive. CDR3s include the opening cysteine and the closing phenylalanine or tryptophan. Fields, in order: V gene, clone size, D gene, J gene, CDR3 DNA, CDR3 protein. The D gene is left open where the match is weak. Rows give clone size only sometimes, using once, few, many, or a class for an expanded clone.

TRBV4-1	-	-	TRBJ1-6	TGCGCCAGCAGCCAGACAGGTTTTAATTCACCCCTCCACTTT	CASSQTGFNSPLHF
TRBV2	-	-	TRBJ1-1	TGTGCCAACAAACGGGGGACGGTGAACACTGAAGCTTTCTTT	CANKRGTVNTEAFF
TRBV9	-	-	TRBJ2-3	TGTGCCAGCAGCGTAGTCGGCAGACACACAGATACGCAGTATTTT	CASSVVGRHTDTQYF
TRBV6-1	-	-	TRBJ2-3	TGTGCCAGCATGGGAGGCGGGGGCCGAGATACGCAGTATTTT	CASMGGGGRDTQYF
TRBV6-4	-	-	TRBJ1-6	TGTGCCAGCAGTGTAAAGGGGTCTATGAATTCACCCCTCCACTTT	CASSVKGSMNSPLHF
TRBV14	once	TRBD1	TRBJ1-1	TGTGCCAGCAGCCAAGAATTGGGGACAGGGTATAACACTGAAGCTTTCTTT	CASSQELGTGYNTEAFF
TRBV15	-	TRBD1	TRBJ2-1	TGTGCCACCAGCAGAGATGTTCCGGGACAGGTATTTGGTGAGCAGTTCTTC	CATSRDVPGQVFGEQFF
TRBV29-1	-	TRBD1	TRBJ1-5	TGCAGCGTTGGGCGACAGGGGGCGGATCAGCCCCAGCATTTT	CSVGRQGADQPQHF
TRBV10-3	-	-	TRBJ1-5	TGTGCCATCAGTGAGTCCCCCGGGGGTAGCGATCAGCCCCAGCATTTT	CAISESPGGSDQPQHF
TRBV2	-	-	TRBJ2-7	TGTGCCAGTGGAAAGGGGCAGCGCTCCTACGAGCAGTACTTC	CASGKGQRSYEQYF
TRBV10-3	-	TRBD1	TRBJ1-3	TGTGCCATAGGGACAGGGGCTGGAAACACCATATATTTT	CAIGTGAGNTIYF
TRBV13	-	-	TRBJ1-5	TGTGCCAGCAGCTTGGGGGGGGCGGGTCAGCCCCAGCATTTT	CASSLGGAGQPQHF
TRBV4-3	-	-	TRBJ1-2	TGCGCCAGCAGCCAGACGGAAGGGGGGGTCTATGGCTACACCTTC	CASSQTEGGVYGYTF
TRBV23-1	-	TRBD1	TRBJ2-2	TGCGCCAGCCAACGGGGGACAGGGGGTGAAAGGAACACCGGGGAGCTGTTTTTT	CASQRGTGGERNTGELFF
TRBV4-2	-	-	TRBJ1-1	TGTGCCAGCAGCCAAGCGGGGTCCGGGAACACTGAAGCTTTCTTT	CASSQAGSGNTEAFF
TRBV12-2	-	-	TRBJ1-6	TGTGCAAGTCGCCCACCCCGAGGTTCACCCCTCCACTTT	CASRPPRGSPLHF
TRBV7-2	-	-	TRBJ2-1	TGTGCCAGCAGCTTCGGCGGCCACAATGAGCAGTTCTTC	CASSFGGHNEQFF
TRBV2	once	TRBD1	TRBJ1-5	TGTGCCAGCAGTGATACAGGGGGGGATCAGCCCCAGCATTTT	CASSDTGGDQPQHF
TRBV5-6	-	TRBD2	TRBJ2-3	TGTGCCAGCAGCGCCCGACTAGCGGGGGGGCTCGGTGGAGATACGCAGTATTTT	CASSARLAGGLGGDTQYF
TRBV27	-	-	TRBJ1-2	TGTGCCAGCAGTTTATCTGGGGGCGGCTATGGCTACACCTTC	CASSLSGGGYGYTF
TRBV7-2	-	-	TRBJ1-1	TGTGCCAGCAGCTTACTGAGTCTATACACTGAAGCTTTCTTT	CASSLLSLYTEAFF
TRBV9	-	-	TRBJ2-2	TGTGCCAGCAGCCCCCAAAACAATAGGGAGCTGTTTTTT	CASSPQNNRELFF
TRBV11-1	-	TRBD2	TRBJ2-1	TGTGCCAGCAGCCCGGGGGAGGGTTTCCACCCCTACAATGAGCAGTTCTTC	CASSPGEGFHPYNEQFF
TRBV5-1	few	-	TRBJ2-4	TGCGCCAGCAGCTTGGAGGCAGGAGGGAACATTCAGTACTTC	CASSLEAGGNIQYF
TRBV30	-	-	TRBJ1-2	TGTGCCTGGAGCGCCGGGGGAGGCTATGGCTACACCTTC	CAWSAGGGYGYTF
TRBV5-1	-	TRBD1	TRBJ1-1	TGCGCCAGCAGCCCCAACCCACAGGGGGCAAACACTGAAGCTTTCTTT	CASSPNPQGANTEAFF
TRBV6-6	-	-	TRBJ1-3	TGTGCCAGCAGCTCGCCTGGGACTTGGGGAAACACCATATATTTT	CASSSPGTWGNTIYF
TRBV2	few	-	TRBJ1-2	TGTGCCAGCAATTTCGAATTTGAGATCCGGGGCTACACCTTC	CASNFEFEIRGYTF
TRBV4-1	-	-	TRBJ1-1	TGCGCCAGCAGCCAGGTGGGGACTTACACTGAAGCTTTCTTT	CASSQVGTYTEAFF
TRBV28	-	-	TRBJ1-2	TGTGCCAGCAGTTTCCACAGACAGGTCCGCTATGGCTACACCTTC	CASSFHRQVRYGYTF
TRBV7-3	-	TRBD2	TRBJ2-5	TGTGCCAGCAGCTCCCGACTAGCGGGGGGTCCAATCCGGGAGACCCAGTACTTC	CASSSRLAGGPIRETQYF
TRBV9	few	-	TRBJ1-1	TGTGCCAGCAGCGTAGGACGACGGGTGAACACTGAAGCTTTCTTT	CASSVGRRVNTEAFF
TRBV7-7	-	-	TRBJ2-1	TGTGCCAGCAGCCCCGGACACGGCAATGAGCAGTTCTTC	CASSPGHGNEQFF
TRBV11-2	-	-	TRBJ1-1	TGTGCCAGCAGCGAACAGGCCAACCCGGCTTTCTTT	CASSEQANPAFF
TRBV7-2	-	TRBD1	TRBJ2-7	TGTGCCAGCAGCAAACAGGGGGACTTCTACGAGCAGTACTTC	CASSKQGDFYEQYF
TRBV5-4	-	TRBD2	TRBJ2-3	TGTGCCAGCAGCCTTGGACTAGCGGGGGCAGATACGCAGTATTTT	CASSLGLAGADTQYF
TRBV11-1	-	-	TRBJ2-2	TGTGCCAGCAGCTTAGAGGGGGCCGGGGAGCTGTTTTTT	CASSLEGAGELFF
TRBV18	-	-	TRBJ1-1	TGTGCCAGCTCAGAATCCCTGAGGGACACTGAAGCTTTCTTT	CASSESLRDTEAFF
TRBV7-8	-	TRBD2	TRBJ2-7	TGTGCCAGCAGCTTAAGGGGCGGGGGTCTTTCCTACGAGCAGTACTTC	CASSLRGGGLSYEQYF
TRBV27	-	TRBD1	TRBJ2-1	TGTGCCAGCAGACTGAAACAGGGGACCCGCTCCTACAATGAGCAGTTCTTC	CASRLKQGTRSYNEQFF
TRBV5-1	-	-	TRBJ2-6	TGCGCCAGCAGCTCACAGCCCTCTGGGGCCAACGTCCTGACTTTC	CASSSQPSGANVLTF
TRBV12-5	few	TRBD1	TRBJ1-3	TGTGCTAGTGGTTTGGCAGGGGGCAGGGACACCATATATTTT	CASGLAGGRDTIYF
TRBV4-1	-	-	TRBJ2-7	TGCGCCAGCAGCCACCCGGGGACTTCCCTCTACGAGCAGTACTTC	CASSHPGTSLYEQYF
TRBV9	-	-	TRBJ2-1	TGTGCCAGCAGCGTAGCAGGGGGGTCTTACAATGAGCAGTTCTTC	CASSVAGGSYNEQFF
TRBV5-1	-	TRBD1	TRBJ1-6	TGCGCCAGCAGCTTACAGGGGCTCCCCGATTCACCCCTCCACTTT	CASSLQGLPDSPLHF
TRBV10-3	-	-	TRBJ2-1	TGTGCCATCAGTGACCCCCCGGTCGGTGAGCAGTTCTTC	CAISDPPVGEQFF
TRBV5-1	-	TRBD1	TRBJ2-7	TGCGCCAGCAGCTTCAGGGACAGGGACGAGCAGTACTTC	CASSFRDRDEQYF
TRBV5-4	-	-	TRBJ2-3	TGTGCCAGCACCCCGGCCCCCGGGACTTCCACAGATACGCAGTATTTT	CASTPAPGTSTDTQYF
TRBV19	-	-	TRBJ1-3	TGTGCCAGTAGTACGCCTAGGGGCCCTGGAAACACCATATATTTT	CASSTPRGPGNTIYF
TRBV29-1	-	-	TRBJ1-2	TGCAGCGTTTTGGGGGGGGGAGGCTACACCTTC	CSVLGGGGYTF
TRBV4-2	-	TRBD1	TRBJ1-2	TGTGCCAGCAGCCAAGGGACAGGGTGGGGGCGCGGCTACACCTTC	CASSQGTGWGRGYTF
TRBV6-4	-	TRBD1	TRBJ2-7	TGTGCCACCGAAGACAGGGGGCAATACGAGCAGTACTTC	CATEDRGQYEQYF
TRBV5-1	few	-	TRBJ2-6	TGCGCCAGCAGCTTGGGAGTTGCTGGGGCCAACGTCCTGACTTTC	CASSLGVAGANVLTF
TRBV5-1	once	-	TRBJ2-1	TGCGCCAGCAGCCTAGGGGTTTCAGCTACCTACAATGAGCAGTTCTTC	CASSLGVSATYNEQFF
TRBV7-6	-	TRBD1	TRBJ1-3	TGTGCCAGCAGCTTAGGGGGCCCCGGGACAGCTTACTCTGGAAACACCATATATTTT	CASSLGGPGTAYSGNTIYF
TRBV28	-	-	TRBJ1-3	TGTGCCAGCAGTGAAGGGGTTAACACCATATATTTT	CASSEGVNTIYF
TRBV5-1	few	TRBD1	TRBJ2-1	TGCGCCAGCAGCATGGGACAGAGTTTGTACAATGAGCAGTTCTTC	CASSMGQSLYNEQFF
TRBV6-5	once	-	TRBJ1-2	TGTGCCAGCAGTTACTATCAGGGTGGCTACACCTTC	CASSYYQGGYTF
TRBV28	-	TRBD2	TRBJ2-3	TGTGCCAGCAGTTTGGGGTACGGGGGGGGAACTAGCACAGATACGCAGTATTTT	CASSLGYGGGTSTDTQYF
TRBV19	-	-	TRBJ2-1	TGTGCCAGTAGGGGGACTTACTACAATGAGCAGTTCTTC	CASRGTYYNEQFF